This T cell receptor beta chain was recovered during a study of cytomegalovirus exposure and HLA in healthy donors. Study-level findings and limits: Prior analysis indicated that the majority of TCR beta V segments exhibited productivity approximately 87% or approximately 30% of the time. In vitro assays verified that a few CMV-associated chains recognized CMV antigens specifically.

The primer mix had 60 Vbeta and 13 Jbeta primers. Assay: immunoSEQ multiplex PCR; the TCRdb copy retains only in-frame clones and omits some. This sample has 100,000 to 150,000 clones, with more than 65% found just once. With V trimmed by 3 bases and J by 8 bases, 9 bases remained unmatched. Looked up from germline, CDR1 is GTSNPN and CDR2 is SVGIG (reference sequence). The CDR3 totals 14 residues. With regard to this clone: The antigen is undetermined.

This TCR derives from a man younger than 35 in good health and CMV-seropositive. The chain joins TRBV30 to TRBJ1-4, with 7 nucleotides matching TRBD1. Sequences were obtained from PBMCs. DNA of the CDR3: TGTGCCTGGAGCAACCCAGGGGGAGCAGAAAAACTGTTTTTT. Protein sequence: CAWSNPGGAEKLFF.